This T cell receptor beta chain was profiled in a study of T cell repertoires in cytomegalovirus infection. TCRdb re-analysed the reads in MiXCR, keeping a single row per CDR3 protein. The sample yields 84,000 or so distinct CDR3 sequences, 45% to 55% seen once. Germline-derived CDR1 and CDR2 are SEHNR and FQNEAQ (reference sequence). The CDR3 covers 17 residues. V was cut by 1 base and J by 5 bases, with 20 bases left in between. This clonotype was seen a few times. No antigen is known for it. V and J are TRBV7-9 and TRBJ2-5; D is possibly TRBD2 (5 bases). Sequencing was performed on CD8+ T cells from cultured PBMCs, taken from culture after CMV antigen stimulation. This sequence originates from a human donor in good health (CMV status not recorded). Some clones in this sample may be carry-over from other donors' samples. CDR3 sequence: CASSLVWRRKRGETQYF. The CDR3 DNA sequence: TGTGCCAGCAGCTTAGTCTGGCGAAGGAAACGAGGGGAGACCCAGTACTTC.